This T cell receptor beta chain comes out of a study of cytomegalovirus exposure and HLA in healthy donors. The overall study: Across around 400 genotyped donors, more than 75% landed in the Caucasian-associated ancestry cluster.

PCR used 60 Vbeta primers and 13 Jbeta primers. Libraries were prepared by immunoSEQ multiplex PCR; TCRdb keeps only in-frame clonotypes and omits some of them. The sample shows under 150,000 clones, over 65% of them seen only once. Overall study results and limits: Reportedly, TCR beta sequences accurately predicted HLA-A and HLA-B alleles in most subjects.

This CDR3 comprises 17 residues. Germline V lookup: CDR1 MNHEY, CDR2 SMNVEV (reference sequence). The V and J ends lost 5 bases and 7 bases, in that order; junction bases with no gene match: 16. A remark on this clone: Its antigen is not identified.

The sequenced sample was PBMCs. V gene TRBV27 combines with J gene TRBJ2-1; 8 bases agree with TRBD2. This clonotype was obtained from a male donor in good health and CMV-seronegative. The CDR3 here is CASSPTPGLVLRNEQFF. CDR3 nucleotides: TGTGCCAGCAGTCCAACCCCGGGACTAGTCCTTCGTAATGAGCAGTTCTTC.